A selection of T cell receptor beta chains follows, all from one sample in a study of immune evolution from preneoplasia to lung adenocarcinoma. Some clones are missing from TCRdb's copy, which holds only in-frame ones; the method was immunoSEQ multiplex PCR. This sample carries about 6,000 clones, over 80% of them seen once, and the ten largest clones take approximately 2.6%. Sequencing was performed on FFPE lung adenocarcinoma in situ tissue. Receptor source: a donor at least 70 years old with lung adenocarcinoma. CDR3s include the opening cysteine and the closing phenylalanine or tryptophan. The D gene is left open where the match is weak. Not all rows give a size; the values are once, few, many and, for expanded clones, a class.

TRBD1	TRBV27	NA	TRBJ2-7	TGTGCCAGCAGTCAGAATCCGGGACAGGGGGCGTACGAGCAGTACTTC	CASSQNPGQGAYEQYF
NA	TRBV29-1	NA	TRBJ2-5	TGCAGCATGTTCGGGGGCGAGACCCAGTACTTC	CSMFGGETQYF
NA	TRBV4-2	NA	TRBJ2-1	TGTGCCAGCAGCCAAGATTCAGTAGCAAGTCCGGAGATCTTC	CASSQDSVASPEIF
NA	TRBV7-6	NA	TRBJ2-7	TGTGCCAGCAGGTCTATCCCGTACGAGCAGTACTTC	CASRSIPYEQYF
NA	TRBV2	NA	TRBJ2-2	TGTGCCAGCAGCTACAGGCCGAACACCGGGGAGCTGTTTTTT	CASSYRPNTGELFF
TRBD1	TRBV7-8	few	TRBJ2-5	TGTGCCAGCAGCTTAGTACAGGGGAAGAAGACCCAGTACTTC	CASSLVQGKKTQYF
NA	TRBV29-1	few	TRBJ1-1	TGCAGCGTCGGGGCCAGTAACACTGAAGCTTTCTTT	CSVGASNTEAFF
TRBD2	TRBV7-2	once	TRBJ2-7	TGTGCCAGCAGCTTATCTAGCGGGAGTAATTACGAGCAGTACTTC	CASSLSSGSNYEQYF
NA	TRBV5-5	NA	TRBJ1-5	TGTGCCAGCAGCTTGGGAGGGACCCAAACCTATAGCAATCAGCCCCAGCATTTT	CASSLGGTQTYSNQPQHF
NA	TRBV6-5	NA	TRBJ2-7	TGTGCCAGCAGTTACAAGGGTCCGGGCGAGCAGTACTTC	CASSYKGPGEQYF
NA	TRBV11-1	NA	TRBJ2-1	TGTGCCAGCAGCTTGGGTGGGGTGAGAAATGAGCAGTTCTTC	CASSLGGVRNEQFF
NA	TRBV11-2	NA	TRBJ2-7	TGTGCCAGCAGCTTCCCCGGGAGCGGCAACGAGCAGTACTTC	CASSFPGSGNEQYF
NA	TRBV30	NA	TRBJ2-7	TGTGCCTGGAGTGATAGCTACGAGCAGTACTTC	CAWSDSYEQYF
NA	TRBV7-9	NA	TRBJ2-1	TGTGCCAGCAGCCGACTAGTCGAGCAGTTCTTC	CASSRLVEQFF
TRBD2	TRBV10-1	NA	TRBJ2-7	TGCGCCAGCAGTGAGTCGGGACTAGCGGGAGTGTACGAGCAGTACTTC	CASSESGLAGVYEQYF
TRBD1	TRBV19	NA	TRBJ2-7	TGTGCCAGTAGTATACGGGGATCGACAGGGCGAGGCGAGCAGTACTTC	CASSIRGSTGRGEQYF
NA	TRBV5-5	NA	TRBJ2-3	TGTGCCAGCAGCTTTGGGGCCCTTTGGACAGATACGCAGTATTTT	CASSFGALWTDTQYF
TRBD1	TRBV29-1	NA	TRBJ1-1	TGCAGCGTAGACCCTGCGACAGGGGGTGGGAACACTGAAGCTTTCTTT	CSVDPATGGGNTEAFF
NA	TRBV30	once	TRBJ1-5	TGTGCCTGGAGTCGGGGGGACAATCAGCCCCAGCATTTT	CAWSRGDNQPQHF
NA	TRBV10-2	NA	TRBJ2-3	TGCGCCAGCAGTGACTTAGCGTCTAGCACAGATACGCAGTATTTT	CASSDLASSTDTQYF
NA	TRBV6-1	NA	TRBJ1-3	TGTGCCAGCAGGGGATGGCGGGGGCCTGGAAACACCATATATTTT	CASRGWRGPGNTIYF
NA	TRBV2	NA	TRBJ1-5	TGTGCCAGCAGTGAGACAACCCAAGGGAAGCCCCAGCATTTT	CASSETTQGKPQHF
TRBD1	TRBV2	NA	TRBJ1-2	TGTGCCAGCAGTCCGGGACAGGGGCGAGCTAACTATGGCTACACCTTC	CASSPGQGRANYGYTF
TRBD1	TRBV5-1	NA	TRBJ2-5	TGCGCCAGCAGCCGGGGACAGGGGGCGTCGGAGACCCAGTACTTC	CASSRGQGASETQYF
NA	TRBV6-6	once	TRBJ2-1	TGTGCCAGCAGTTACAACGAGCAGTTCTTC	CASSYNEQFF
TRBD1	TRBV2	NA	TRBJ2-2	TGTGCCAGCAGTGGACAGGGTGATACCGGGGAGCTGTTTTTT	CASSGQGDTGELFF
TRBD1	TRBV6-1	NA	TRBJ1-1	TGTGCCAGCATTCATTGGACAGGGCCTAACACTGAAGCTTTCTTT	CASIHWTGPNTEAFF
TRBD2	TRBV7-3	few	TRBJ2-2	TGTGCCAGCAGCCCGGGGGGAACGAACACCGGGGAGCTGTTTTTT	CASSPGGTNTGELFF
NA	TRBV5-1	NA	TRBJ1-1	TGCGCCAGCAGCCGGGCCGGGACCCCGGACACTGAAGCTTTCTTT	CASSRAGTPDTEAFF
NA	TRBV9	NA	TRBJ1-2	TGTGCCAGCAGCGTAGTCCCAGGATCCGAGTATGGCTACACCTTC	CASSVVPGSEYGYTF
NA	TRBV6-1	once	TRBJ1-5	TGTGCCAGCAGACTTTCGACGGGCCAGGGTCAGCCCCAGCATTTT	CASRLSTGQGQPQHF
NA	TRBV29-1	once	TRBJ1-1	TGCAGCGTCGCCATTAGGAAGTGGCAGAACACTGAAGCTTTCTTT	CSVAIRKWQNTEAFF
TRBD1	TRBV15	NA	TRBJ2-7	TGTGCCACCAGCCGTAGGACAGGGGGCAACCCCTACGAGCAGTACTTC	CATSRRTGGNPYEQYF
TRBD2	TRBV7-2	NA	TRBJ2-7	TGTGCCAGCAGCTTACCTCTAGCGGGAGGGTACGAGCAGTACTTC	CASSLPLAGGYEQYF
NA	TRBV5-1	NA	TRBJ2-7	TGCGCCAGCAGCTTGGAAAGGCGATTGGGTGAGCAGTACTTC	CASSLERRLGEQYF
NA	TRBV6-1	NA	TRBJ2-7	TGTGCCAGCAGTTGGCAGGACAGCTACGAGCAGTACTTC	CASSWQDSYEQYF
TRBD2	TRBV2	NA	TRBJ2-1	TGTGCCAGCAGTGAAATAAGGGGGACTAGCAGTAATGAGCAGTTCTTC	CASSEIRGTSSNEQFF
NA	TRBV9	once	TRBJ1-4	TGTGCCAGCAGTCGGACCCTTTTGAGTAATGAAAAACTGTTTTTT	CASSRTLLSNEKLFF
NA	TRBV6-5	NA	TRBJ2-7	TGTGCCAGCAGTTACTCGACAGGGACTGTCTACGAGCAGTACTTC	CASSYSTGTVYEQYF
NA	TRBV5-1	NA	TRBJ2-6	TGCGCCAGCGCTGTCGATTCGTCTGGGGCCAACGTCCTGACTTTC	CASAVDSSGANVLTF
TRBD1	TRBV7-9	NA	TRBJ2-1	TGTGCCAGCAGCCGGGACAGGGGGCTCGATGAGCAGTTCTTC	CASSRDRGLDEQFF
NA	TRBV30	few	TRBJ1-5	TGTGCCTGGAGTGTACAGGGCAATCAGCCCCAGCATTTT	CAWSVQGNQPQHF
NA	TRBV9	few	TRBJ1-3	TGTGCCAGCAGCGTGAATCAGGGCGCAAACACCATATATTTT	CASSVNQGANTIYF
TRBD2	TRBV6-1	NA	TRBJ2-4	TGTGCCAGCAGTGAATTAGCGGGAGGAACCATTCAGTACTTC	CASSELAGGTIQYF
NA	TRBV29-1	NA	TRBJ2-3	TGCAGCGTTGATTTAGGGGACACAGATACGCAGTATTTT	CSVDLGDTDTQYF
NA	TRBV5-1	NA	TRBJ1-5	TGCGCCAGCAGCTTCTCCAGCAATCAGCCCCAGCATTTT	CASSFSSNQPQHF
NA	TRBV2	few	TRBJ2-1	TGTGCCAGCAGCGGGCTGGACACCTACAATGAGCAGTTCTTC	CASSGLDTYNEQFF
NA	TRBV12-5	NA	TRBJ2-1	TGTGCTAGTGGTTTGGAAATCTTGCAGTTCTTC	CASGLEILQFF
TRBD1	TRBV7-9	once	TRBJ1-2	TGTGCCAGCAGCTTAGTTGGGACAGGGTGGACCTATGGCTACACCTTC	CASSLVGTGWTYGYTF
NA	TRBV7-9	NA	TRBJ2-1	TGTGCCAGCAGCTTACCAGGATCCTCCTACAATGAGCAGTTCTTC	CASSLPGSSYNEQFF
TRBD1	TRBV5-4	NA	TRBJ2-3	TGTGCCAGCAGCATTAACAGGGGAATCACAGATACGCAGTATTTT	CASSINRGITDTQYF
TRBD1	TRBV4-1	once	TRBJ2-1	TGCGCCAGCAGCCAGGGGACAGAGGTAGCCTACAATGAGCAGTTCTTC	CASSQGTEVAYNEQFF
NA	TRBV18	NA	TRBJ1-5	TGTGCCAGCTCACTAGCAATTAGCGAGATGGGCAATCAGCCCCAGCATTTT	CASSLAISEMGNQPQHF
TRBD1	TRBV2	NA	TRBJ1-2	TGTGCCAGCAGGGAAAGGGACAGGGGCAACTATGGCTACACCTTC	CASRERDRGNYGYTF
TRBD1	TRBV5-1	NA	TRBJ2-3	TGCGCCAGCAGCTTGGCGTTCGGGACAGGGTCCACAGATACGCAGTATTTT	CASSLAFGTGSTDTQYF
NA	TRBV30	NA	TRBJ2-7	TGTGCCTGGAGTATTAACTGGAGCTCCTACGAGCAGTACTTC	CAWSINWSSYEQYF
TRBD2	TRBV10-1	NA	TRBJ2-3	TGCGCCAGCAGTGACTCGGGACTAGTGGGCTTTGGAGATACGCAGTATTTT	CASSDSGLVGFGDTQYF
TRBD1	TRBV5-4	NA	TRBJ2-5	TGTGCCAGCAGCTTGGGGACAGGGGGCAGGGAGACCCAGTACTTC	CASSLGTGGRETQYF
TRBD2	TRBV6-5	NA	TRBJ2-7	TGTGCCGTCAGGGGTCTAGCGGGAGATATGCCGTACTTC	CAVRGLAGDMPYF
NA	TRBV12-5	NA	TRBJ2-3	TGTGCTAGTGGTGGGCAGGACCGCACAGATACGCAGTATTTT	CASGGQDRTDTQYF